This TCR beta chain was sequenced during a study of Graves' ophthalmopathy and Graves' hyperthyroidism. Comments on this clonotype: Its antigen is still unknown.

Disease in donors with ophthalmopathy had moderate-to-severe activity, CAS ≥3, NOSPECS ≥4 and under 3 months' duration. Exclusion applied to patients with other autoimmune diseases, uncontrolled infections, pregnancy or lactation. A diagnosis was made from clinical symptoms together with serum thyroxine, TRAb, thyroid ultrasound and orbital computed tomography. General study points: Among expanded thyroid clonotypes above 0.001 frequency, most also occurred in blood.

CDR1 is SGHDT, CDR2 YYEEEE, per germline. The V and J ends lost 4 bases and 1 base respectively, with 7 bases between them. CDR3 size: 13 residues. From RNA, the CDR3 regions of TCR beta chains were amplified and sequenced. Second-round multiplex PCR followed a first-round RT-PCR using HTBI primers. TCRdb called the multiplex PCR reads again in MiXCR, with one record for every CDR3 protein. The table has over 650,000 distinct CDR3 sequences, 35% to 45% seen once. Material: peripheral blood. The rearrangement uses TRBV5-6 and TRBJ2-3, with a weak D call TRBD2 (5 bases). The TCR sequence derives from an adult man with Graves' ophthalmopathy. The CDR3 bases are TGTGCCAGCAGCGTCGGGGGCACAGATACGCAGTATTTT. This translates into CASSVGGTDTQYF. Complete variable domain (other parts from reference TRBV5-6 and TRBJ2-3): DAGVTQSPTHLIKTRGQQVTLRCSPKSGHDTVSWYQQALGQGPQFIFQYYEEEERQRGNFPDRFSGHQFPNYSSELNVNALLLGDSALYLCASSVGGTDTQYFGPGTRLTVL.